These T cell receptor beta chains were read from a single sample in a study of T cells in Graves' hyperthyroidism and ophthalmopathy. TCRdb re-analysed the multiplex PCR reads in MiXCR, keeping a single row per CDR3 protein. This table has approximately 600,000 distinct CDR3 sequences, around 21% appearing once. The specimen sequenced was blood. The receptor source for this set is a man aged 30-40 years with Graves' ophthalmopathy. The CDR3 runs from the conserved cysteine through the conserved F or W. Each record gives: V gene, clone size, J gene, D gene, CDR3 DNA, CDR3 protein. A D gene is named only where the DNA matches it firmly. Size is stated for part of the rows, as once, few or many counts, or as a class when the clone is expanded.

TRBV5-1	many	TRBJ2-1	-	TGCGCCAGCAGCTCCCCTTCCTCCTACAATGAGCAGTTCTTC	CASSSPSSYNEQFF
TRBV7-2	-	TRBJ2-1	-	TGTGCCAGCAGCTTAGCAGGGATTGGGGGTGAGCAGTTCTTC	CASSLAGIGGEQFF
TRBV7-8	-	TRBJ2-1	-	TGTGCCAGCACCAAGACTAGCAATGAGCAGTTCTTC	CASTKTSNEQFF
TRBV27	-	TRBJ2-7	TRBD2	TGTGCCAGCAGTCGGTGGGGGGGCGGGAGGACCTACGAGCAGTACTTC	CASSRWGGGRTYEQYF
TRBV6-1	many	TRBJ2-4	TRBD1	TGTGCCAGCAGTGTCCAGGGGGAAAACATTCAGTACTTC	CASSVQGENIQYF
TRBV20-1	few	TRBJ1-2	-	TGCAGTGCTTTCCCTTCCCGATATGGCTACACCTTC	CSAFPSRYGYTF
TRBV5-1	-	TRBJ2-7	TRBD1	TGCGCCAGCAGCTCTCCGGACAGGGGGGGGTACGAGCAGTACTTC	CASSSPDRGGYEQYF
TRBV20-1	-	TRBJ2-7	-	TGCAGTGCTACCCGAGGAGGGGCCGAGCAGTACTTC	CSATRGGAEQYF
TRBV6-1	few	TRBJ2-6	TRBD1	TGTGCCAGCAGTGTAGACAGGGGGGCGTCTGGGGCCAACGTCCTGACTTTC	CASSVDRGASGANVLTF
TRBV30	few	TRBJ2-3	TRBD2	TGTGCCTGGAGTGTACGGGCTAGCGGGATGAAATCAGATACGCAGTATTTT	CAWSVRASGMKSDTQYF
TRBV29-1	few	TRBJ1-4	-	TGCGCCCGGGGTGGGGCTAATGAAAAACTGTTTTTT	CARGGANEKLFF
TRBV24-1	few	TRBJ2-1	TRBD1	TGTGCCACCAGTGATTTCGACGGACAGGGGGCGGTTGAGCAGTTCTTC	CATSDFDGQGAVEQFF
TRBV27	few	TRBJ2-5	TRBD1	TGTGCCAGTGCCACGGGACAGGGAGAGACCCAGTACTTC	CASATGQGETQYF
TRBV7-9	few	TRBJ2-7	-	TGTGCCAGCAGCCCCCGAGTCTCCGGCTACGAGCAGTACTTC	CASSPRVSGYEQYF
TRBV11-2	-	TRBJ1-2	-	TGTGCCAGCAGCGCGGAGGCCTCAGGAGAGACTACCTATGGCTACACCTTC	CASSAEASGETTYGYTF
TRBV29-1	few	TRBJ2-2	-	TGCAGCATAGACCCCTCTGCCACCGGGGAGCTGTTTTTT	CSIDPSATGELFF
TRBV6-1	few	TRBJ2-7	TRBD2	TGTGCCAGCAGGTCCGGGACTAGCAGCTACGAGCAGTACTTC	CASRSGTSSYEQYF
TRBV5-1	many	TRBJ2-7	-	TGCGCCAGCAGCTCCTTAATCGACAACTCCTACGAGCAGTACTTC	CASSSLIDNSYEQYF
TRBV30	few	TRBJ1-5	TRBD1	TGTGCCTGGAGTGGCTCGGGACAGATTAGCAATCAGCCCCAGCATTTT	CAWSGSGQISNQPQHF
TRBV28	few	TRBJ2-1	TRBD1	TGTGCCAGCAGTTCGGGACAGGGGGACAATGAGCAGTTCTTC	CASSSGQGDNEQFF
TRBV20-1	-	TRBJ2-1	TRBD1	TGCAGTGCTAGTCCGGGACAGGGGAACAATGAGCAGTTCTTC	CSASPGQGNNEQFF
TRBV16	-	TRBJ1-2	TRBD1	TGTGCCAGCAGCCAGGCGGGACAGGGGAGTGGCTACACCTTC	CASSQAGQGSGYTF
TRBV19	-	TRBJ2-2	-	TGTGCCAGTAACAGGGTTGACACCGGGGAGCTGTTTTTC	CASNRVDTGELFF